The entry below describes one T cell receptor beta chain. The antigen is unknown. This specimen comes from a study of PD-1 blockade in classical Hodgkin lymphoma. Time point: newly diagnosed, previously untreated cHL patient sample. The CD4+ T cells used were purified from thawed PBMCs through magnetic negative selection. PBMCs from patients with newly diagnosed, untreated classical Hodgkin lymphoma served as a comparison group for the relapsed/refractory trial patients. The CDR3 loop spans 14 amino acids. With 0 bases removed from V and 3 bases from J, the gap between germline ends came to 11 bases. Per the germline V gene, CDR1 is GTSNPN and CDR2 is SVGIG (reference sequence). Findings and limits, study-wide: Reasons behind the repertoire differences stay unclear, perhaps disease activity or earlier therapy. Newly diagnosed patients were said to have less baseline TCR diversity than healthy donors did.

Only in-frame clones appear in the TCRdb table, and some are missing; sequencing was by immunoSEQ multiplex PCR. Of 20,000 to 25,000 clones listed, roughly nine tenths are singletons. The TCR was taken from a human donor with classical Hodgkin lymphoma. V usage is TRBV30 and J usage is TRBJ1-2; the D gene is possibly TRBD1 (5 bases). The sequenced sample was CD4+ T cells from blood. The CDR3 DNA reads TGTGCCTGGAGTGTAGAACTGACAGACTATGGCTACACCTTC. This encodes CAWSVELTDYGYTF.